This TCR beta chain was retrieved from a study of CD8+ T cells in alopecia areata. RNA extraction was followed by reverse transcription into cDNA, which acted as the sequencing template. Assay: immunoSEQ multiplex PCR; the TCRdb copy retains only in-frame clones and omits some. The sample includes 150,000 to 250,000 clones, 45% to 75% of them seen just once. Noted treatment: oral pan-JAK inhibitor, 5-10 mg twice daily. Sorted populations comprised CD4+ and CD8+ T cells obtained from PBMCs. The CDR3 is made up of 15 amino acids. V was cut by 1 base and J by 4 bases, with 13 bases left in between. Germline V gene lookup returns CDR1 LGHNA and CDR2 YNFKEQ.

This sample comprised CD4+ T cells sorted from blood, obtained at week 4, from a patient treated with tofacitinib. This TCR was recovered from a human donor with alopecia areata. V gene TRBV4-2 combines with J gene TRBJ1-1; a weak D match, TRBD1 (5 bases). For the CDR3, the DNA is TGTGCCAGCAGCCAAGGGTATTTCGGGGGCACTGAAGCTTTCTTT. Translating it yields CASSQGYFGGTEAFF.